Listed here are 28 T cell receptor beta chains from one sample, sequenced in a study of blood T cell repertoires in COVID-19. Produced via immunoSEQ multiplex PCR; TCRdb's table is partial and in-frame only. This table has about 230,000 clones, nearly 90% appearing once. The sample taken for sequencing was PBMCs or T cells enriched from blood (not recorded which). These TCRs come from a young woman with acute COVID-19.

CDR3 coding DNA: TGTGCCAGTAGTTGGGACAGGGAATCAGTGGAAGCTTTCTTT. Translation gives CASSWDRESVEAFF. The chain combines TRBV19 with TRBJ1-1; 9 bases agree with TRBD1. The trim removed 5 bases at V and 8 bases at J, leaving 9 bases unmatched. Germline assignment: CDR1 LNHDA and CDR2 SQIVND (reference sequence). The CDR3 extends over 14 amino acids. Full variable domain (rest looked up from reference TRBV19 and TRBJ1-1): DGGITQSPKYLFRKEGQNVTLSCEQNLNHDAMYWYRQDPGQGLRLIYYSQIVNDFQKGDIAEGYSVSREKKESFPLTVTSAQKNPTAFYLCASSWDRESVEAFFGQGTRLTVV.

The rearrangement joins TRBV21-1 to TRBJ2-7; the table calls TRBD1, which could not be checked here. TRBV21-1 counts as a pseudogene. The CDR3 loop spans 13 amino acids. The CDR3 region has the DNA TGTGCCAGCAGCAACGCGGACAGGGCCGAGCAGTACTTC. This gives the protein CASSNADRAEQYF.

This sequence joins TRBV2 and TRBJ1-2, with D unclear. The germline V and J ends were trimmed by 7 bases and 3 bases, with 9 bases remaining between them. CDR3 size: 12 residues. The germline gives CDR1 SNHLY, CDR2 FYNNEI. The CDR3 reads CASTERDYGYTF. In DNA, the CDR3 is TGTGCCAGCACTGAGAGGGACTATGGCTACACCTTC.

The V and J genes are TRBV4-1 and TRBJ1-2; D is unresolved. Trimming took off 4 bases at V and 1 base at J, with 10 bases between the two ends. The CDR3 length is 14 residues. Germline values: CDR1 MGHRA, CDR2 YSYEKL. CDR3 loop: CASSPPEGNYGYTF. Here the CDR3 DNA reads TGCGCCAGCAGCCCCCCAGAGGGTAACTATGGCTACACCTTC.

The V and J genes are TRBV30 and TRBJ2-7, with 8 positions matching TRBD1. This CDR3 spans 13 amino acids. Germline V gene data show CDR1 as GTSNPN and CDR2 as SVGIG (reference sequence). Trimming removed 0 bases from V and 5 bases from J; junction bases left unmatched: 3. This CDR3 reads CAWSVQGANEQYF. In DNA form, the CDR3 reads TGTGCCTGGAGTGTCCAGGGGGCCAACGAGCAGTACTTC.

The chain joins TRBV23-1 to TRBJ2-7, with 11 positions matching TRBD2. TRBV23-1 counts as an open reading frame of uncertain function. V was clipped by 7 bases and J by 1 base; unmatched bases: 12. The CDR3 extends over 17 amino acids. CDR3 sequence: CASKELAGVLPSYEQYF. The CDR3 DNA follows: TGCGCCAGCAAGGAACTAGCGGGGGTCCTCCCTTCCTACGAGCAGTACTTC.

The V gene is TRBV2, the J gene TRBJ2-5; D perhaps matches TRBD1 (6 bases). CDR1 SNHLY and CDR2 FYNNEI come from the germline V gene. Trimming stripped 5 bases from V and 7 bases from J, with 17 bases between. The CDR3 runs to 14 residues. The CDR3 sequence: CASSPGQQWGTQYF. The CDR3 DNA sequence: TGTGCCAGCAGTCCGGGACAACAATGGGGGACCCAGTACTTC. The variable domain in full, completed from reference TRBV2 and TRBJ2-5, reads EPEVTQTPSHQVTQMGQEVILRCVPISNHLYFYWYRQILGQKVEFLVSFYNNEISEKSEIFDDQFSVERPDGSNFTLKIRSTKLEDSAMYFCASSPGQQWGTQYFGPGTRLLVL.

V gene TRBV6-6 combines with J gene TRBJ1-1, with D hard to call. CDR1 and CDR2 from the germline V gene are MNHNY and SVGAGI (reference sequence). The CDR3 runs 13 residues. Between the trimmed V and J ends, which lost 6 bases and 1 base, there was a span of 9 bases. CDR3 in DNA: TGTGCCAGCAGACTCACAGAGAACACTGAAGCTTTCTTT. This gives the protein CASRLTENTEAFF.

The chain joins TRBV7-9 to TRBJ2-5; D gene unclear. Germline V lookup: CDR1 SEHNR, CDR2 FQNEAQ (reference sequence). The ends were cut back, 3 bases at V and 1 base at J, with 9 bases in the middle. The CDR3 covers 14 residues. The CDR3: CASSFTTPQETQYF. Here the CDR3 DNA reads TGTGCCAGCAGCTTTACGACTCCCCAAGAGACCCAGTACTTC. The full variable domain, completed using reference TRBV7-9 and TRBJ2-5, is DTGVSQNPRHKITKRGQNVTFRCDPISEHNRLYWYRQTLGQGPEFLTYFQNEAQLEKSRLLSDRFSAERPKGSFSTLEIQRTEQGDSAMYLCASSFTTPQETQYFGPGTRLLVL.

The J gene is TRBJ1-1, the V gene TRBV24-1; TRBD1 might be the D (5 bases). Germline V gene sequence: CDR1 KGHDR, CDR2 SFDVKD. The V end was cut by 4 bases, the J end by 4 bases, with 9 bases between. The CDR3 length is 13 residues. The CDR3 DNA reads TGTGCCACCAGTGAGCGACAGAGCACTGAAGCTTTCTTT. This encodes CATSERQSTEAFF.

This chain links TRBV19 with TRBJ2-2; D perhaps matches TRBD2 (5 bases). V lost 3 bases, J lost 4 bases, and 6 bases lay in between. From germline, CDR1 is LNHDA and CDR2 SQIVND (reference sequence). CDR3 size: 13 residues. The CDR3: CASSIAGTGELFF. Here the CDR3 DNA reads TGTGCCAGTAGTATTGCGGGCACCGGGGAGCTGTTTTTT.

The rearrangement uses TRBV7-2 and TRBJ2-7; D perhaps matches TRBD2 (6 bases). Germline CDR1 is SGHTA and CDR2 is FQGNSA. This CDR3 has 15 residues. V lost 0 bases, J lost 0 bases, and 9 bases lay in between. CDR3 DNA: TGTGCCAGCAGCTTAGCTCGGGGGAGCTCCTACGAGCAGTACTTC. Translated, it gives CASSLARGSSYEQYF.

This chain connects TRBV5-1 to TRBJ1-5; no firm D call. The V gene lost 4 bases and the J gene lost 0 bases, with 11 bases spanning the gap. Germline CDR1 and CDR2: SGHRS and YFSETQ. This CDR3 is 15 amino acids long. CDR3 nucleotide sequence: TGCGCCAGCAGCCCGGACGCGGGTAGCAATCAGCCCCAGCATTTT. Translating it yields CASSPDAGSNQPQHF. Complete variable domain (other parts from reference TRBV5-1 and TRBJ1-5): KAGVTQTPRYLIKTRGQQVTLSCSPISGHRSVSWYQQTPGQGLQFLFEYFSETQRNKGNFPGRFSGRQFSNSRSEMNVSTLELGDSALYLCASSPDAGSNQPQHFGDGTRLSIL.

This clone has just a few counts. The V call is TRBV30, the J call TRBJ2-3, with unresolved D. This CDR3 is 13 amino acids long. Trimming took 4 bases from V and 5 from J, leaving 13 bases between them. Germline CDR1 is GTSNPN and CDR2 is SVGIG (reference sequence). The CDR3: CAWTNSEQDTQYF. The CDR3 bases are TGTGCCTGGACCAATTCGGAGCAAGATACGCAGTATTTT.

This sequence joins TRBV9 and TRBJ2-5, with TRBD2 matching over 10 bases. The V segment lost 0 bases and the J segment 0 bases; nucleotides outside the gene matches: 8. Germline V CDR1 and CDR2: SGDLS, YYNGEE. The CDR3 extends over 18 amino acids. The CDR3 coding sequence is TGTGCCAGCAGCGTAGGCGCTAGCGGGGGCGAGTACCAAGAGACCCAGTACTTC. Translating it yields CASSVGASGGEYQETQYF.

The rearrangement uses TRBV28 and TRBJ1-5, with D unresolved. Germline CDR1 MDHEN, CDR2 SYDVKM. The CDR3 has 14 residues. Trimming left V 3 bases short and J 7 bases short, with 13 bases between. CDR3 residues: CASSFMAGNQPQHF. The DNA of the CDR3 is TGTGCCAGCAGTTTTATGGCGGGGAACCAGCCCCAGCATTTT.

V and J are TRBV27 and TRBJ2-6, with 8 positions matching TRBD2. CDR1 and CDR2 from the germline V gene are MNHEY and SMNVEV (reference sequence). J lost 2 bases, V lost 8 bases, and 2 bases had no gene match. CDR3 length: 14 amino acids. The CDR3 coding sequence is TGTGCCAGCCGGGGGGGCGCTGGGGCCAACGTCCTGACTTTC. Its translation: CASRGGAGANVLTF.

In DNA form, the CDR3 reads TGTGCCAGTAGTATCCCAGGGGCAGATACGCAGTATTTT. Translating gives CASSIPGADTQYF. The gene calls are TRBV19 and TRBJ2-3, with D possibly being TRBD1 (6 bases). This CDR3 has 13 residues. Germline V gene sequence: CDR1 LNHDA, CDR2 SQIVND (reference sequence). Trimming cost V 3 bases and J 4 bases, with 8 bases left between them. Variable domain in full (rest from reference TRBV19 and TRBJ2-3): DGGITQSPKYLFRKEGQNVTLSCEQNLNHDAMYWYRQDPGQGLRLIYYSQIVNDFQKGDIAEGYSVSREKKESFPLTVTSAQKNPTAFYLCASSIPGADTQYFGPGTRLTVL.

DNA for the CDR3: TGTGCCAGCAGTCACCGTACCGGGACTATCCAGTACTTC. Protein sequence: CASSHRTGTIQYF. The rearrangement uses TRBV12-3 or TRBV12-4 and TRBJ2-7, with TRBD2 matching over 7 bases. The CDR3 sequence is 13 residues long. V was clipped by 5 bases and J by 10 bases; unmatched bases: 11.

The chain has TRBV5-1 and TRBJ2-7; weak D call: TRBD1 (5 bases). This CDR3 contains 13 residues. Trimming pared 4 bases from V and 3 bases from J, leaving 11 bases between. Germline CDR1 is SGHRS and CDR2 is YFSETQ. CDR3 residues: CASSASDSYEQYF. CDR3 bases: TGCGCCAGCAGCGCGAGTGACAGCTACGAGCAGTACTTC.

V and J are TRBV19 and TRBJ1-2; D may be TRBD1 (6 bases). V dropped 7 bases and J dropped 6 bases, with 15 bases sitting between them. The CDR3 spans 13 residues. The V gene's germline CDR1 is LNHDA and CDR2 SQIVND (reference sequence). The CDR3 DNA sequence: TGTGCCAGTAACAGTGACAGGCTTGATGGCTACACCTTC. Its protein is CASNSDRLDGYTF.

Comments on this clone: An end of the junction differs from the germline gene, which may be a read error. This rearrangement joins TRBV18 to TRBJ2-1; 14 positions agree with TRBD2. CDR1 KGHSH and CDR2 LQKENI come from the germline V gene. The CDR3 length is 17 residues. This CDR3 is CASPPSRPGLAGDEQFF. DNA of the CDR3: TGTGCCAGCCCACCATCCCGTCCGGGACTAGCGGGAGATGAGCAGTTCTTC.

The J gene is TRBJ1-5, the V gene TRBV2; D unresolved. Germline-derived CDR1 and CDR2 are SNHLY and FYNNEI. This CDR3 region has 16 residues. Trimming stripped 7 bases from V and 4 bases from J, with 20 bases between. The CDR3: CASNGERSILNQPQHF. The CDR3 nucleotides read TGTGCCAGCAACGGGGAGCGATCGATCCTAAATCAGCCCCAGCATTTT.

The V call is TRBV7-2, the J call TRBJ2-3; D call uncertain. The V and J ends lost 5 bases and 3 bases respectively, with 12 bases between them. From germline, CDR1 is SGHTA and CDR2 FQGNSA. The CDR3 consists of 14 residues. The CDR3 sequence: CASSLLARTDTQYF. CDR3 DNA sequence: TGTGCCAGCAGCCTCCTGGCCCGAACAGATACGCAGTATTTT.

On this clone: This sample also contains other DNA sequences that code for the same CDR3. The rearrangement uses TRBV5-1 and TRBJ1-1; 9 nucleotides align to TRBD1. V shed 3 bases, J shed 5 bases, and the junction held 5 bases outside the gene matches. Germline-derived CDR1 and CDR2 are SGHRS and YFSETQ. The CDR3 runs 14 residues. CDR3: CASSSGQGGTEAFF. CDR3 coding DNA: TGCGCCAGCAGCTCGGGACAGGGTGGGACTGAAGCTTTCTTT.

This clone showed up just a few times. Written as DNA, the CDR3 is TGTGCCAGCAGCGTAGCTGGACAGGGTGTCTCCTCTGGAAACACCATATATTTT. Its protein product is CASSVAGQGVSSGNTIYF. The rearrangement uses TRBV9 and TRBJ1-3, with 8 bases lining up with TRBD1. Germline loops: CDR1 SGDLS, CDR2 YYNGEE. The trim removed 0 bases at V and 0 bases at J, leaving 8 bases unmatched. The CDR3 has 18 residues.

The gene calls are TRBV18 and TRBJ2-5, with a weak D call TRBD1 (5 bases). This CDR3 contains 14 residues. Trimming removed 2 bases from V and 1 base from J, with 8 bases in between. Germline V CDR1 and CDR2: KGHSH, LQKENI. CDR3 sequence (DNA): TGTGCCAGCTCACCAAGGGGCCTCCAAGAGACCCAGTACTTC. Protein product: CASSPRGLQETQYF.

The chain recombines TRBV19 with TRBJ2-1; D might be TRBD1 (6 bases). This CDR3 has 16 residues. Germline CDR1 is LNHDA and CDR2 is SQIVND (reference sequence). V lost 4 bases and J lost 4, with 17 bases in between. As DNA, the CDR3 is TGTGCCAGTAGTAAGACAGGTGAAGTCTTATACAATGAGCAGTTCTTC. Protein sequence: CASSKTGEVLYNEQFF.